This T cell receptor beta chain was captured by sequencing in a study of control samples from healthy donors and cancer patients. The repertoire was sequenced with immunoSEQ multiplex PCR; TCRdb's copy has only in-frame clones and lacks some. This sample has around 90,000 clones, with about 84% found just once. Trimming stripped 3 bases from V and 8 bases from J, with 10 bases between. The length of the CDR3 is 11 residues. Germline CDR1 DFQATT, CDR2 SNEGSKA (reference sequence). Concerning this clone itself: This sample also contains other DNA sequences that code for the same CDR3.

The TCR comes from a middle-aged woman in good health. Sequences were obtained from blood. The gene calls are TRBV20-1 and TRBJ1-1; D not resolved. The CDR3 DNA is TGCAGTGCTAGTCTAGGGAGGGAAGCTTTCTTT. As protein: CSASLGREAFF.